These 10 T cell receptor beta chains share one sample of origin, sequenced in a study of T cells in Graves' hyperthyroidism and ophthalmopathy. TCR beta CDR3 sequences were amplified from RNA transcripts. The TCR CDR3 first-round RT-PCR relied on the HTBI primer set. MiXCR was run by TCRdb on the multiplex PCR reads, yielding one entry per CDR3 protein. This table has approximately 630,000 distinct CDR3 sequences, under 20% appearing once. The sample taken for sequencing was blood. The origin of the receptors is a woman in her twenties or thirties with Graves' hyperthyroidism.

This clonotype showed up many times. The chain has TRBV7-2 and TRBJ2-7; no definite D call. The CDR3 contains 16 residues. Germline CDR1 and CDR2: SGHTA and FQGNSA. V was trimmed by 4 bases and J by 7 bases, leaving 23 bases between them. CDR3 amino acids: CASSSKSRPPSSEQYF. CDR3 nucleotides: TGTGCCAGCAGCTCTAAATCCCGGCCTCCTTCCAGTGAGCAGTACTTC.

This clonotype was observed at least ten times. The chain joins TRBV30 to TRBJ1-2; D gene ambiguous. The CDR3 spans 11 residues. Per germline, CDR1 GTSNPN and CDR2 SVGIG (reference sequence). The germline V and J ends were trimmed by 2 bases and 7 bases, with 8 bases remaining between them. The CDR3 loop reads CAWSLRGGYTF. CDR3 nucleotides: TGTGCCTGGAGTTTACGCGGTGGCTACACCTTC.

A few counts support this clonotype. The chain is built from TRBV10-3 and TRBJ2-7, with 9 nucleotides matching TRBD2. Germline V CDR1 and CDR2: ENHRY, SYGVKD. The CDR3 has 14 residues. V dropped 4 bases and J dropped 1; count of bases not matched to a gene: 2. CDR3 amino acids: CAISASGESYEQYF. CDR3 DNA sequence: TGTGCCATCAGTGCTAGCGGGGAGTCCTACGAGCAGTACTTC.

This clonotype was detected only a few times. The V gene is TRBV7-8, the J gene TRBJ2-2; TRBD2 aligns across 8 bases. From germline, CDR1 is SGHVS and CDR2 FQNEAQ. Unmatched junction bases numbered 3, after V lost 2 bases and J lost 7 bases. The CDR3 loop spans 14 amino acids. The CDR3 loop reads CASSLSGRVGELFF. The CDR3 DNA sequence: TGTGCCAGCAGCTTAAGCGGGAGAGTCGGGGAGCTGTTTTTT.

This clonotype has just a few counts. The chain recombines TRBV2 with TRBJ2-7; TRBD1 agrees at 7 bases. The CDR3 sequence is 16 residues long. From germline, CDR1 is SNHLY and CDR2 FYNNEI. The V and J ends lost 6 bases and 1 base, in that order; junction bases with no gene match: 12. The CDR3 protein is CASSGAGTANSYEQYF. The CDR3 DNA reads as TGTGCCAGCAGCGGCGCCGGGACAGCGAATTCCTACGAGCAGTACTTC. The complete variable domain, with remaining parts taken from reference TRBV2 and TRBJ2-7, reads EPEVTQTPSHQVTQMGQEVILRCVPISNHLYFYWYRQILGQKVEFLVSFYNNEISEKSEIFDDQFSVERPDGSNFTLKIRSTKLEDSAMYFCASSGAGTANSYEQYFGPGTRLTVT.

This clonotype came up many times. For the CDR3, the DNA is TGTGCCAGCAGCATTTCCGGGACAGGGTGGAAGACCCAGTACTTC. Encoded protein: CASSISGTGWKTQYF. The chain has TRBV7-2 and TRBJ2-5, with 9 positions matching TRBD1. The CDR3 contains 15 residues. CDR1 is SGHTA and CDR2 is FQGNSA in the germline V gene. With 5 bases clipped from V and 6 bases from J, the junction kept 10 bases outside the gene matches.

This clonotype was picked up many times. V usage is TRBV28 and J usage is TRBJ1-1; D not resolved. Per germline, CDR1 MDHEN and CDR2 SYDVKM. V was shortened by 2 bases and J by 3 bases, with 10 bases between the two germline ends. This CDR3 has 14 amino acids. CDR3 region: CASSLAPAHTEAFF. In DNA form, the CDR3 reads TGTGCCAGCAGTTTAGCCCCGGCCCACACTGAAGCTTTCTTT.

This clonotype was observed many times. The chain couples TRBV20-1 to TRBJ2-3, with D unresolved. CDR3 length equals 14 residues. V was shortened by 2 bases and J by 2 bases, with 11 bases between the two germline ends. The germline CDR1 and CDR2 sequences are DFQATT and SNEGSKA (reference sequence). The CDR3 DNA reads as TGCAGTGCTAGATACCCTAGGGACACAGATACGCAGTATTTT. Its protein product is CSARYPRDTDTQYF.

In nucleotides, the CDR3 is TGTGCCAGCAGCTTGGCAAGGGCGGTTGATGGCTACACCTTC. It specifies CASSLARAVDGYTF. The J gene is TRBJ1-2, the V gene TRBV5-4, with no clear D. Germline V CDR1 and CDR2: SGHNT, YYREEE (reference sequence). The CDR3 is 14 amino acids. V was clipped by 0 bases and J by 6 bases, with 12 bases between them.

The CDR3 bases are TGCAGTGCTAGAGATTGGACTAGCGACTACAATGAGCAGTTCTTC. This gives the protein CSARDWTSDYNEQFF. The V gene is TRBV20-1, the J gene TRBJ2-1; 9 nucleotides match TRBD2. Germline V gene lookup returns CDR1 DFQATT and CDR2 SNEGSKA (reference sequence). V was clipped by 0 bases and J by 3 bases; unmatched bases: 3. The CDR3 has 15 amino acids.